What follows are 7 T cell receptor beta chains derived from one specimen sequenced in a study of OX40 agonist ivuxolimab in advanced cancers. Method: immunoSEQ multiplex PCR; TCRdb's copy keeps in-frame clones and lacks some. Of some 85,000 clones in the sample, 75% to 95% are singletons; the top ten hold around 1.6%. The sample here was CD4+ or CD8+ T cells sorted from blood, taken in a trial of the OX40 agonist ivuxolimab. These receptors came from an adult with an advanced solid tumor such as melanoma, head and neck, liver or kidney cancer.

The rearrangement joins TRBV6-1 to TRBJ2-7; the D is unclear. Germline values: CDR1 MNHNS, CDR2 SASEGT. V lost 8 bases, J lost 3 bases, and 11 bases lay in between. The CDR3 covers 12 residues. Written as DNA, the CDR3 is TGTGCCAGCCACTCACGGAACTACGAGCAGTACTTC. It yields the protein CASHSRNYEQYF.

V and J are TRBV12-2 and TRBJ2-3; the table's D call, TRBD2, was not checked against the DNA. TRBV12-2 is termed a pseudogene. The CDR3 has 14 residues. The CDR3 spells CASRLVRTGDTQYF. CDR3 sequence (DNA): TGTGCAAGTCGCTTAGTGAGAACTGGAGATACGCAGTATTTT.

This rearrangement joins TRBV7-8 to TRBJ1-4, with D tentatively TRBD1 (5 bases). The V end was cut by 5 bases, the J end by 5 bases, with 12 bases between. Germline V gene data show CDR1 as SGHVS and CDR2 as FQNEAQ. The CDR3 runs to 14 residues. The CDR3 protein is CASSRRQLNEKLFF. Written as DNA, the CDR3 is TGTGCCAGCAGCCGTCGACAGTTGAATGAAAAACTGTTTTTT.

The gene calls are TRBV19 and TRBJ2-5; a possible D gene is TRBD2 (5 bases). This CDR3 spans 12 amino acids. Trimming stripped 4 bases from V and 5 bases from J, with 8 bases between. Germline CDR1 and CDR2: LNHDA and SQIVND (reference sequence). The CDR3 region has the DNA TGTGCCAGTAGTACGACTACGGAGACCCAGTACTTC. This gives the protein CASSTTTETQYF.

The rearrangement joins TRBV5-1 to TRBJ2-7; TRBD1 matches at 8 bases. In germline, CDR1 is SGHRS, CDR2 YFSETQ. J was trimmed by 2 bases and V by 0 bases; bases with no gene match: 1. CDR3 length equals 14 residues. The CDR3 DNA follows: TGCGCCAGCAGCTTGGGACAGGGGCCCTACGAGCAGTACTTC. Translated, it gives CASSLGQGPYEQYF.

This chain joins TRBV14 and TRBJ2-7; no firm D call. The germline gives CDR1 SGHDN, CDR2 FVKESK. CDR3 length: 13 amino acids. V gave up 4 bases and J gave up 1 base, with 8 bases separating them. CDR3 sequence reads: CASSRQGSYEQYF. CDR3 DNA sequence: TGTGCCAGCAGCCGACAAGGTTCCTACGAGCAGTACTTC. The entire variable domain, with the rest obtained from reference TRBV14 and TRBJ2-7, is as follows: EAGVTQFPSHSVIEKGQTVTLRCDPISGHDNLYWYRRVMGKEIKFLLHFVKESKQDESGMPNNRFLAERTGGTYSTLKVQPAELEDSGVYFCASSRQGSYEQYFGPGTRLTVT.

J is TRBJ2-3 and V is TRBV28; maybe TRBD1 (5 bases). Germline V gene lookup returns CDR1 MDHEN and CDR2 SYDVKM. Trimming removed 5 bases at V and 3 bases at J, with 18 bases between. The CDR3 runs to 16 residues. The CDR3 loop is CASSAGLDGRTDTQYF. The CDR3 bases are TGTGCCAGCAGTGCAGGGTTAGACGGCAGGACAGATACGCAGTATTTT. The full variable domain, completed using reference TRBV28 and TRBJ2-3, is DVKVTQSSRYLVKRTGEKVFLECVQDMDHENMFWYRQDPGLGLRLIYFSYDVKMKEKGDIPEGYSVSREKKERFSLILESASTNQTSMYLCASSAGLDGRTDTQYFGPGTRLTVL.